This T cell receptor beta chain is drawn from a study of response to subunit inactivated influenza vaccine. Overall study findings and caveats: Authors suggested seasonal influenza vaccinations each recruit few new T cells.

CDR1 is MNHNY and CDR2 is SVGAGI in the germline V gene (reference sequence). The CDR3 extends over 13 amino acids. V was shortened by 8 bases and J by 3 bases, with 11 bases between the two germline ends. TCRdb passed the RT-PCR reads through MiXCR, listing each CDR3 protein once. This repertoire shows some 540,000 distinct CDR3 sequences, around a quarter found once; its top ten account for 2.8%. The sample holds a few counts of this clonotype. What it binds is unknown. The same sample was also studied in work on T cells expressing NK-cell markers. Per that study: A 5'RACE template switching approach incorporating UMIs was used to make TCR beta cDNA. Sequencing of TCR beta repertoires drew on sorted CD3+CD56+NKG2C+, CD3+CD56+NKG2C- and CD3+CD56-NKG2C+ T cells. Seropositivity for HCMV was found in seven of the eight sequenced donors, with one seronegative. Clarity on HCMV specificity was lacking for the expanded NKG2C+ T cell clones.

The sample here was CD4+ T cells sorted from PBMCs, taken 11 to 12 days after vaccination. The source of this sequence is a man aged 50-60 years who received an inactivated influenza vaccine. The genes are TRBV6-6 and TRBJ1-5; D is possibly TRBD1 (5 bases). DNA of the CDR3: TGTGCCAGCGCCCGGGGCAACAATCAGCCCCAGCATTTT. Protein: CASARGNNQPQHF.